This TCR beta chain was recorded in a study of technical replicates of blood from a handful of donors. TCRdb's table, derived via immunoSEQ multiplex PCR, lists solely in-frame clones and lacks some. This sample carries 40,000 to 65,000 clones, around 84% of them seen once, and the ten largest clones take approximately 5.9%. The germline V gene has CDR1 LNHNV and CDR2 YYDKDF (reference sequence). The length of the CDR3 is 15 residues. V lost 0 bases and J 6 bases, leaving 14 bases between the germline ends. The sample taken for sequencing was PBMCs. The rearrangement joins TRBV15 to TRBJ1-2; D is perhaps TRBD1 (5 bases). The receptor comes from a human donor in good health. Some clones in this sample may be carry-over from other donors' samples. CDR3 in DNA: TGTGCCACCAGCAGAGATATACAGGCGGCCCATGGCTACACCTTC. It specifies CATSRDIQAAHGYTF.